The TCR beta chain under discussion was sequenced for a study of T cells in Graves' hyperthyroidism and ophthalmopathy. The wider study: Sampling of peripheral blood happened at initial diagnosis, prior to any treatment.

The germline V gene has CDR1 LGHNA and CDR2 YSLEER. This CDR3 has 15 residues. V shed 0 bases, J shed 5 bases, and the junction held 5 bases outside the gene matches. Study results and limitations: Most thyroid clonotypes expanded above 0.001 appeared in blood too. It was a median around 6 months before onset that the model predicted ophthalmopathy.

From RNA transcripts, TCR beta CDR3 regions were amplified. HTBI primers drove first-round RT-PCR of the TCR CDR3. TCRdb reprocessed the multiplex PCR reads with MiXCR, giving one entry per CDR3 protein. The table has 700,000 or so distinct CDR3 sequences, 14% seen once. As regards this clonotype: Its target is not known.

This TCR was sampled from a woman aged 45-60 years with Graves' ophthalmopathy. Sequencing input: blood. This sequence joins TRBV4-3 and TRBJ2-7; TRBD1 aligns across 9 bases. The CDR3 protein is CASSQDPGTGNEQYF. DNA of the CDR3: TGCGCCAGCAGCCAAGACCCCGGGACAGGGAACGAGCAGTACTTC.